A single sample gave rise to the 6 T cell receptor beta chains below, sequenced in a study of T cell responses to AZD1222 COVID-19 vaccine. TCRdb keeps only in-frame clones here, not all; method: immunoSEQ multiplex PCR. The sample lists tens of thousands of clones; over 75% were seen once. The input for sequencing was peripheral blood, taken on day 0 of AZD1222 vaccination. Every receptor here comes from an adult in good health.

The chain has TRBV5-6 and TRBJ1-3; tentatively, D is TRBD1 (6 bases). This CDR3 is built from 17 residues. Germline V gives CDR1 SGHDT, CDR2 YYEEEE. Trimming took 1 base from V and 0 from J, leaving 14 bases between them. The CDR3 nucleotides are TGTGCCAGCAGCTTGCCCCGGGGACATTCCTCTGGAAACACCATATATTTT. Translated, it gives CASSLPRGHSSGNTIYF.

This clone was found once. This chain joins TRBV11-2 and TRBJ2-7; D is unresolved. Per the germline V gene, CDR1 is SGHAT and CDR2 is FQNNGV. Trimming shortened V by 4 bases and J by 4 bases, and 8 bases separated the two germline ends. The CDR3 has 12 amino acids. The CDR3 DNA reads TGTGCCAGCAGCTCCCAGTGGTACGAGCAGTACTTC. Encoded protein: CASSSQWYEQYF.

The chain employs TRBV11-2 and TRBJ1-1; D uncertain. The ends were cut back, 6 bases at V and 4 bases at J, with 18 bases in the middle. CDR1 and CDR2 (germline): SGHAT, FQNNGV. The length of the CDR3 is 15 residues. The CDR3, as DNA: TGTGCCAGCAGTTCCCCGGGCCGGGGTATCACTGAAGCTTTCTTT. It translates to CASSSPGRGITEAFF.

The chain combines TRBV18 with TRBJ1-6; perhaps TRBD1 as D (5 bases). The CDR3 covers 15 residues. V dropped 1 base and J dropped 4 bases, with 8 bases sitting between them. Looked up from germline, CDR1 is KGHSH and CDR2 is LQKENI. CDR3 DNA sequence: TGTGCCAGCTCACCACAGGGGTTATATAATTCACCCCTCCACTTT. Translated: CASSPQGLYNSPLHF.

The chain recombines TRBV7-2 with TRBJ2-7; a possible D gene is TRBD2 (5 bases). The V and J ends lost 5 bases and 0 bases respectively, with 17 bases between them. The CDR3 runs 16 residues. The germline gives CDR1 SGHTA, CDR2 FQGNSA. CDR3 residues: CASSLSTWRSSYEQYF. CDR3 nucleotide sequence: TGTGCCAGCAGCCTCTCCACATGGAGGAGCTCCTACGAGCAGTACTTC.

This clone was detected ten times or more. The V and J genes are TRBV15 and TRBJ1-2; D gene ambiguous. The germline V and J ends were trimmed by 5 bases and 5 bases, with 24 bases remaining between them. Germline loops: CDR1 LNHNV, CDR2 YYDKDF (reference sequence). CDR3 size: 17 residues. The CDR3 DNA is TGTGCCACCAGCTCGGGCCAGGTTCCCTTTACGAGATATGGCTACACCTTC. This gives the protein CATSSGQVPFTRYGYTF. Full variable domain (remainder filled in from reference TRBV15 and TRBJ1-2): DAMVIQNPRYQVTQFGKPVTLSCSQTLNHNVMYWYQQKSSQAPKLLFHYYDKDFNNEADTPDNFQSRRPNTSFCFLDIRSPGLGDTAMYLCATSSGQVPFTRYGYTFGSGTRLTVV.